This T cell receptor beta chain was profiled in a study of radiotherapy plus CTLA-4 blockade in lung cancer. Study summary: Disease control was achieved by 31% of patients, and objective responses by more than 15%. The study's findings and limits: Best predicting response, reportedly, were early blood T cell clone dynamics, with interferon-beta. Radiotherapy was combined with ipilimumab, and tumor-derived TCR clones then expanded in blood.

On this clone: Its target is unknown.

Method: immunoSEQ multiplex PCR; TCRdb's copy keeps in-frame clones and lacks some. The sample lists some 51,000 clones, around 75% occurring once. Between the trimmed V and J ends, which lost 5 bases and 2 bases, there was a span of 10 bases. CDR1 is MDHEN, CDR2 SYDVKM, per germline. The CDR3 loop spans 13 amino acids. Focal radiation with ipilimumab CTLA-4 blockade was given to patients with chemo-refractory metastatic non-small-cell lung cancer. The genes are TRBV28 and TRBJ2-7, with no clear D. The TCR comes from a human donor with non-small cell lung cancer who had a complete response to radiotherapy plus ipilimumab. The sample in question was peripheral blood, obtained from a patient treated with radiotherapy plus ipilimumab. CDR3 sequence (DNA): TGTGCCAGCAGTCGTGGGCAAACCTACGAGCAGTACTTC. Translating gives CASSRGQTYEQYF.